These 25 T cell receptor beta chains were all obtained from the same sample, sequenced in a study of identical twins. TCRdb itself ran the 5' RACE reads through MiXCR, one entry per CDR3 protein. The sample records about 730,000 distinct CDR3 sequences, 21% being singletons. Separately, the same data were catalogued under a study of T cells expressing NK-cell markers.

Sequenced sample: PBMCs. The receptor set was obtained from a woman under 30 in good health.

This chain joins TRBV7-2 and TRBJ2-1; TRBD2 matches at 7 bases. The germline V gene encodes CDR1 SGHTA and CDR2 FQGNSA. The CDR3 has 17 residues. The V and J ends lost 4 bases and 0 bases, in that order; junction bases with no gene match: 9. The CDR3 reads CASSSVGRGSSYNEQFF. CDR3 in DNA: TGTGCCAGCAGCTCGGTGGGGCGGGGGAGCTCCTACAATGAGCAGTTCTTC.

The sample holds a few counts of this clonotype. This chain uses TRBV5-1 with TRBJ1-1; no clear D. Germline lookup yields CDR1 SGHRS and CDR2 YFSETQ. The CDR3 loop spans 14 amino acids. Trimming left V 4 bases short and J 0 bases short, with 10 bases between. The CDR3 is CASSLTTLNTEAFF. DNA for the CDR3: TGCGCCAGCAGCCTGACTACACTGAACACTGAAGCTTTCTTT.

The chain joins TRBV25-1 to TRBJ2-1; tentatively, D is TRBD1 (5 bases). The length of the CDR3 is 14 residues. Per germline, CDR1 MGHDK and CDR2 SYGVNS. Trimming shortened V by 3 bases and J by 14 bases, and 20 bases separated the two germline ends. DNA for the CDR3: TGTGCCAGCAGTGACTCCAAAGACCCCAGGGAAAAGTTCTTC. It is translated as CASSDSKDPREKFF.

The chain carries TRBV14 and TRBJ2-7; 7 bases map to TRBD2. V was clipped by 0 bases and J by 7 bases; unmatched bases: 12. CDR1 is SGHDN, CDR2 FVKESK, per germline. The CDR3 has 16 amino acids. The CDR3 DNA is TGTGCCAGCAGCCAAGACGGAGCTAGCGGTAGCAGGGAGCAGTACTTC. Encoded protein: CASSQDGASGSREQYF.

V is TRBV12-3 or TRBV12-4 and J is TRBJ1-1; D gene ambiguous. The length of the CDR3 is 13 residues. The V and J ends lost 10 bases and 2 bases respectively, with 14 bases between them. DNA for the CDR3: TGTGCCACCACAAAGGAAAGAAACACTGAAGCTTTCTTT. Its translation: CATTKERNTEAFF.

The chain has TRBV7-2 and TRBJ2-2; D might be TRBD1 or TRBD2, each matching 5 bases. The CDR3 sequence is 15 residues long. Germline loops: CDR1 SGHTA, CDR2 FQGNSA. The germline V and J ends were trimmed by 3 bases and 8 bases, with 16 bases remaining between them. CDR3 loop: CASSLGRPPRGELFF. Written as DNA, the CDR3 is TGTGCCAGCAGCTTGGGACGCCCTCCCCGAGGGGAGCTGTTTTTT.

The chain joins TRBV5-7 to TRBJ2-1; 10 nucleotides agree with TRBD2. TRBV5-7 is an ORF; its function is uncertain. The CDR3 contains 17 residues. The junction had 15 bases not matched to a gene; V was cut back by 7 bases and J by 5 bases. CDR3 sequence: CASGLGVLTSGHNEQFF. In nucleotides, the CDR3 is TGTGCCAGCGGCCTCGGGGTCCTGACTAGCGGGCACAATGAGCAGTTCTTC.

The table lists this clonotype with a few counts. The rearrangement joins TRBV5-1 to TRBJ2-1; 11 bases align to TRBD2. The CDR3 is 15 residues long. Germline assignment: CDR1 SGHRS and CDR2 YFSETQ. V gave up 3 bases and J gave up 8 bases; unmatched junction bases: 7. The CDR3 reads CASSWKIAGGDEQFF. CDR3 nucleotides: TGCGCCAGCAGCTGGAAGATAGCGGGGGGGGATGAGCAGTTCTTC.

This clonotype was seen ten or more times. This chain connects TRBV10-3 to TRBJ2-1; maybe TRBD2 (6 bases). CDR1 and CDR2 (germline): ENHRY, SYGVKD. The CDR3 runs 15 residues. Trimming removed 5 bases from V and 0 bases from J, with 11 bases in between. The chain's CDR3 is CAISRTGSSYNEQFF. For the CDR3, the DNA is TGTGCCATCAGTCGGACCGGGAGCTCCTACAATGAGCAGTTCTTC.

The genes are TRBV20-1 and TRBJ2-3, with 11 nucleotides matching TRBD2. Germline CDR1 is DFQATT and CDR2 is SNEGSKA (reference sequence). After removal of 7 bases from V and 5 bases from J, the junction contained 11 bases not matched to a gene. This CDR3 comprises 15 residues. CDR3 protein: CSVIAGGLGGDTQYF. The CDR3 coding sequence is TGCAGTGTTATAGCGGGGGGGCTTGGAGGAGATACGCAGTATTTT.

The rearrangement joins TRBV9 to TRBJ1-5; D perhaps matches TRBD1 (5 bases). V was shortened by 0 bases and J by 4 bases, with 11 bases between the two germline ends. The CDR3 is 15 amino acids. Looked up from germline, CDR1 is SGDLS and CDR2 is YYNGEE. CDR3 nucleotide sequence: TGTGCCAGCAGCGTAGCTGGGGCCCCGAATCAGCCCCAGCATTTT. Translating it yields CASSVAGAPNQPQHF.

CDR3 residues: CASSYRTSGSDEQFF. The DNA for the CDR3 is TGTGCCAGCAGTTACAGGACTAGCGGGAGTGATGAGCAGTTCTTC. The chain is built from TRBV6-5 and TRBJ2-1; 13 nucleotides match TRBD2. Germline assignment: CDR1 MNHEY and CDR2 SVGAGI. The CDR3 has 15 amino acids. V was clipped by 2 bases and J by 8 bases; unmatched bases: 3.

The chain recombines TRBV7-9 with TRBJ2-2; 7 bases are a match to TRBD2. Germline assignment: CDR1 SEHNR and CDR2 FQNEAQ (reference sequence). The length of the CDR3 is 15 residues. V trimming: 4 bases; J trimming: 4 bases; junction bases outside the gene matches: 6. CDR3 in DNA: TGTGCCAGCAGCTCCATGGCGGGAGTCACCGGGGAGCTGTTTTTT. Protein: CASSSMAGVTGELFF.

On this clonotype: Just one base apart from a much larger clone, this may be a read error. The chain is built from TRBV5-6 and TRBJ1-2; 8 bases map to TRBD1. Trimming removed 9 bases from V and 1 base from J; junction bases left unmatched: 5. CDR1 is SGHDT, CDR2 YYEEEE, per germline. CDR3 size: 13 residues. DNA for the CDR3: TGTGCCAACAGGACAGGGAGTAACTATGGCTACACCTTC. The encoded protein is CANRTGSNYGYTF.

The rearrangement joins TRBV7-2 to TRBJ2-1; TRBD2 matches at 7 bases. J gave up 6 bases and V 6 bases, and 5 bases lay outside the gene matches. CDR3 size: 13 residues. Germline V gene data show CDR1 as SGHTA and CDR2 as FQGNSA. CDR3 nucleotides: TGTGCCAGCAGAGCGGGACCCCTCAATGAGCAGTTCTTC. Residues: CASRAGPLNEQFF.

The V gene is TRBV3-1, the J gene TRBJ2-1, with D perhaps TRBD1 (6 bases). Germline assignment: CDR1 LGHDT and CDR2 YNNKEL (reference sequence). The CDR3 has 15 residues. V was cut by 1 base and J by 9 bases, with 16 bases left in between. The CDR3 DNA is TGTGCCAGCAGCCAAGGGGACACCCTTCTAAGTGAGCAGTTCTTC. Encoded protein: CASSQGDTLLSEQFF.

This clonotype was counted only a few times. V gene TRBV7-6 combines with J gene TRBJ2-1, with D possibly called TRBD1 or TRBD2 (5 bases each). Germline CDR1 SGHVS, CDR2 FNYEAQ. The CDR3 loop spans 13 amino acids. Trimming removed 1 base at V and 8 bases at J, with 9 bases between. CDR3 protein: CASSLEMGHEQFF. CDR3 DNA sequence: TGTGCCAGCAGCTTAGAAATGGGACATGAGCAGTTCTTC.

The rearrangement uses TRBV20-1 and TRBJ1-1, with 8 bases aligning to TRBD1. CDR1 is DFQATT, CDR2 SNEGSKA, per germline (reference sequence). This CDR3 is 13 amino acids long. With 6 bases clipped from V and 4 bases from J, the junction kept 7 bases outside the gene matches. CDR3 DNA sequence: TGCAGTGCCACACAGGGGGGCGGCACTGAAGCTTTCTTT. This codes for CSATQGGGTEAFF.

There are many counts of this clonotype. This chain connects TRBV12-3 or TRBV12-4 to TRBJ2-7, with D possibly matching TRBD2 (6 bases). With 5 bases removed from V and 10 bases from J, the gap between germline ends came to 12 bases. This CDR3 contains 11 residues. CDR3: CASSKTSGQYF. CDR3 DNA sequence: TGTGCCAGCAGTAAGACTAGTGGACAGTACTTC.

There are many counts of this clonotype. CDR3 sequence: CSVDQREYNEQFF. The CDR3 DNA reads TGCAGCGTTGACCAGCGGGAGTACAATGAGCAGTTCTTC. The gene calls are TRBV29-1 and TRBJ2-1; TRBD2 agrees at 8 bases. V gave up 3 bases and J gave up 4 bases; unmatched junction bases: 2. CDR1 SQVTM and CDR2 ANQGSEA come from the germline V gene. CDR3 size: 13 residues.

The chain has TRBV9 and TRBJ1-2; D gene uncertain. Trimming took 4 bases from V and 3 from J, leaving 13 bases between them. The V gene's germline CDR1 is SGDLS and CDR2 YYNGEE. The CDR3 runs to 14 residues. The CDR3 reads CASSSRREDYGYTF. The CDR3 DNA is TGTGCCAGCAGCTCCCGTCGGGAAGACTATGGCTACACCTTC.

The rearrangement joins TRBV7-9 to TRBJ2-1; 14 bases match TRBD2. V shed 7 bases, J shed 9 bases, and the junction held 8 bases outside the gene matches. CDR3 size: 15 residues. Germline CDR1 SEHNR, CDR2 FQNEAQ (reference sequence). CDR3 loop: CASNQGTSGGGEQFF. The CDR3 DNA sequence: TGTGCCAGCAATCAAGGGACTAGCGGGGGAGGTGAGCAGTTCTTC.

This clonotype has ten or more counts. J is TRBJ2-1 and V is TRBV7-2; no clear D. Germline CDR1 SGHTA, CDR2 FQGNSA. V lost 4 bases and J 3 bases, leaving 4 bases between the germline ends. This CDR3 is built from 12 residues. CDR3 sequence (DNA): TGTGCCAGCAGCTGGGACTACAATGAGCAGTTCTTC. This translates into CASSWDYNEQFF.

This clonotype has more than one count but fewer than ten. This chain uses TRBV4-2 with TRBJ2-1, with D possibly called TRBD1 or TRBD2 (7 bases each). Between the trimmed V and J ends, which lost 1 base and 7 bases, there was a span of 14 bases. The CDR3 extends over 15 amino acids. Looked up from germline, CDR1 is LGHNA and CDR2 is YNFKEQ. CDR3 coding DNA: TGTGCCAGCAGCCAAGGGGAGGGGGCCGCAAATGAGCAGTTCTTC. Translation: CASSQGEGAANEQFF.

This rearrangement joins TRBV20-1 to TRBJ2-3; 12 bases match TRBD2. V lost 6 bases and J lost 0; bases outside the gene matches: 7. Germline CDR1 reads DFQATT; CDR2 reads SNEGSKA (reference sequence). The CDR3 runs 16 residues. For the CDR3, the DNA is TGCAGTGCAGCCCCTCTAGCGGGGGGGAGCACAGATACGCAGTATTTT. Translated: CSAAPLAGGSTDTQYF.